The T cell receptor (beta chain) under discussion was sequenced for a study of chemoradiotherapy in HPV16-positive cancers. Study details: A couple of HPV16-positive patients' cells yielded candidate HPV-specific clones and common motifs. Study-level points and caveats: Candidate HPV-specific clones and E7-related TCR motifs grew in tumor during treatment. HPV-specific T cells were functionally defined from only a couple of HPV16-positive patients.

Notes on this clone: Antigen specificity is unknown.

Libraries were prepared by immunoSEQ multiplex PCR; TCRdb keeps only in-frame clonotypes and omits some of them. The data contain about 68,000 clones, roughly 90% of them singletons. CDR3 size: 12 residues. The germline CDR1 and CDR2 sequences are MGHRA and YSYEKL. Trimming removed 0 bases at V and 7 bases at J, with 6 bases between. Repertoires were sampled repeatedly during chemoradiotherapy. The genes are TRBV4-1 and TRBJ1-1; D is unclear. The starting material was blood, obtained from a patient who underwent chemoradiotherapy. The receptor comes from a human donor with HPV-associated anogenital cancer. CDR3 coding DNA: TGCGCCAGCAGCCAAGATTGGGGTGAAGCTTTCTTT. Translating it yields CASSQDWGEAFF.